One T cell receptor beta chain is described in this entry. As yet, its antigen is unknown. These data are taken from a study of blood T cells in healthy people across ages. In terms of origin and age, donors were healthy Caucasian individuals from Russia aged about 6 to 90. Alongside a J-beta primer mix, a sample-barcoded 5' primer served in a second PCR lasting 7 to 11 cycles. Researchers report that each sample yielded at least 2.5 million CDR3-containing paired-end reads. TCRdb itself ran the 5' RACE reads through MiXCR, one entry per CDR3 protein. The sample carries hundreds of thousands of distinct CDR3 sequences, around 46% recorded once. Overall study results and limits: Changes in expanded clonotypes were possibly confounded, as the CMV status of donors was unknown. No conclusive comparison of naive versus antigen-experienced cells was possible with unsorted PBMCs.

Germline V gene sequence: CDR1 PRHDT, CDR2 FYEKMQ (reference sequence). This CDR3 has 17 amino acids. V lost 3 bases, J lost 11 bases, and 18 bases stayed unmatched. This clonotype was obtained from a woman in her sixties or seventies in good health. The specimen sequenced was blood. The chain couples TRBV13 to TRBJ2-5, with 10 bases matching TRBD2. CDR3 residues: CASSFFLTSGGAFEQYF. For the CDR3, the DNA is TGTGCCAGCAGCTTTTTCCTGACGAGCGGGGGGGCGTTTGAGCAGTACTTC.